The 12 T cell receptor beta chains reported below all come from one sample, sequenced in a study of T cell clonality in common variable immunodeficiency. Study results and limitations: In common variable immunodeficiency, TCR beta chains reportedly carried fewer deletions and N-nucleotide insertions.

The antigens of these receptors remain unknown. Method: immunoSEQ multiplex PCR; TCRdb's copy keeps in-frame clones and lacks some. This sample contains about 15,000 clones. Sequencing used peripheral blood mononuclear cells. The receptor source for this set is a human donor with common variable immunodeficiency.

With respect to this clone: The read halts 3 residues ahead of the CDR3 end, with the missing end drawn from the germline J gene. The chain employs TRBV7-9 and TRBJ1-1, with D possibly being TRBD1 (5 bases). Looked up from germline, CDR1 is SEHNR and CDR2 is FQNEAQ (reference sequence). Trimming took off 5 bases at V and 7 bases at J, with 11 bases between the two ends. This CDR3 region has 12 residues. Incomplete CDR3 DNA: TGTGCCAGCAGCCCAAAGACAGATGAA. The encoded protein is CASSPKTDE. The whole CDR3 sequence reads CASSPKTDEAFF.

As for this clone: The observed sequence ends 3 residues before the CDR3 terminus, with the missing tail filled in from the germline J gene. V usage is TRBV7-9 and J usage is TRBJ2-3; no clear D gene. The CDR3 runs 13 residues. CDR1 and CDR2 from the germline V gene are SEHNR and FQNEAQ (reference sequence). V was pared by 5 bases and J by 4 bases, with 10 bases between. CDR3 DNA, as far as it was read: TGTGCCAGCAGCCCGCAGGTGGCAGATACG. Translated, it gives CASSPQVADT. Given in full, the CDR3 is CASSPQVADTQYF. Variable domain in full (rest from reference TRBV7-9 and TRBJ2-3): DTGVSQNPRHKITKRGQNVTFRCDPISEHNRLYWYRQTLGQGPEFLTYFQNEAQLEKSRLLSDRFSAERPKGSFSTLEIQRTEQGDSAMYLCASSPQVADTQYFGPGTRLTVL.

Of note for this clone: The read falls 3 residues short of the CDR3 end, and the missing part is taken from the germline J gene. This sequence joins TRBV7-9 and TRBJ2-5; 9 bases map to TRBD2. The J segment lost 5 bases and the V segment lost 5 bases, leaving 9 bases of the junction unmatched. The CDR3 sequence is 15 residues long. Germline loops: CDR1 SEHNR, CDR2 FQNEAQ (reference sequence). The CDR3 protein is CASSPSGVFWETQYF. The sequenced CDR3 bases are TGTGCCAGCAGCCCTAGCGGGGTGTTTTGGGAGACC.

As regards this clone: Read coverage stops 3 residues before the CDR3 terminus; the germline J gene supplies the remainder. The chain is built from TRBV5-1 and TRBJ2-7; tentative D call: TRBD1 (6 bases). The CDR3 is 13 amino acids. Germline V gene lookup returns CDR1 SGHRS and CDR2 YFSETQ. V was clipped by 3 bases and J by 3 bases, with 10 bases between them. CDR3 sequence: CASSSTGFYEQYF. The CDR3 DNA, read in part, is TGCGCCAGCAGCTCAACAGGGTTCTACGAG.

By frequency, this clone is medium-sized (0.01 to 0.1%). The missing CDR3 end, 3 residues past where the read stops, is filled in from the germline J gene. This rearrangement joins TRBV7-8 to TRBJ2-1; D perhaps matches TRBD1 (6 bases). Per germline, CDR1 SGHVS and CDR2 FQNEAQ. This CDR3 has 16 amino acids. V was trimmed by 5 bases and J by 2 bases, leaving 16 bases between them. The CDR3 sequence: CASSLRQDLTYNEQFF. CDR3 bases read: TGTGCCAGCAGCCTCAGACAGGACCTTACCTACAATGAG.

The sequenced CDR3 bases are TGTGCCAGCAGCGTGGACAGGGACACTGAA. This codes for CASSVDRDTE. The whole CDR3 protein is CASSVDRDTEAFF. This rearrangement joins TRBV2 to TRBJ1-1; 8 bases are shared with TRBD1. The read ends 3 residues early relative to the CDR3; the germline J gene fills the gap. Germline values: CDR1 SNHLY, CDR2 FYNNEI. The trim removed 6 bases at V and 3 bases at J, leaving 3 bases unmatched. The CDR3 has 13 amino acids.

As to this clone: Read sequence stops 3 residues before the CDR3 end, and the germline J gene provides the missing end. The V and J genes are TRBV20-1 and TRBJ2-1, with TRBD2 identical over 8 bases. V shed 7 bases and J 5 bases; nucleotides not matched to a gene: 19. The CDR3 covers 17 residues. Germline V gene data show CDR1 as DFQATT and CDR2 as SNEGSKA (reference sequence). CDR3 DNA, as far as it was read: TGCAGTGTCTGGCGGGGGGACCTCACGAAGTTGGACAATGAG. Translated: CSVWRGDLTKLDNE. The whole CDR3 protein reads CSVWRGDLTKLDNEQFF.

CDR3 sequence: CASRRRGDATQETQYF. The sequenced CDR3 bases are TGTGCCAGTCGGAGGCGGGGCGACGCGACGCAAGAGACC. The chain couples TRBV19 to TRBJ2-5, with D tentatively TRBD2 (6 bases). The read terminates 3 residues before the CDR3 end, so the remaining end is supplied by the germline J gene. Trimming shortened V by 8 bases and J by 2 bases, and 21 bases separated the two germline ends. Germline CDR1 reads LNHDA; CDR2 reads SQIVND (reference sequence). There are 16 residues in the CDR3.

To note about this clone: The read halts 3 residues ahead of the CDR3 end, with the missing end drawn from the germline J gene. This chain links TRBV5-1 with TRBJ2-3; D not certain. Trimming left V 7 bases short and J 1 base short, with 13 bases between. Germline-derived CDR1 and CDR2 are SGHRS and YFSETQ. The CDR3 is 14 residues long. The DNA read from the CDR3 is TGCGCCAGCTCTAGAGAACCCGGCACAGATACG. Its translation is CASSREPGTDT. The complete CDR3 protein is CASSREPGTDTQYF.

Turning to this clone: The read ends 3 residues early relative to the CDR3; the germline J gene fills the gap. The rearrangement uses TRBV20-1 and TRBJ2-7; 9 bases map to TRBD1. Germline V gene sequence: CDR1 DFQATT, CDR2 SNEGSKA (reference sequence). The CDR3 runs to 16 residues. The junction had 12 bases not matched to a gene; V was cut back by 4 bases and J by 2 bases. The CDR3 sequence: CSATAPDRGETYEQYF. CDR3 DNA (partial): TGCAGTGCTACTGCCCCGGACAGGGGAGAGACCTACGAG.

For this clone: Read coverage stops 3 residues before the CDR3 terminus; the germline J gene supplies the remainder. V usage is TRBV2 and J usage is TRBJ2-4, with D maybe TRBD2 (6 bases). CDR3 length: 13 residues. The V end was cut by 6 bases, the J end by 0 bases, with 6 bases between. Germline-derived CDR1 and CDR2 are SNHLY and FYNNEI. CDR3 sequence reads: CASRGGAKNIQYF. The sequenced CDR3 bases are TGTGCCAGCAGGGGGGGAGCCAAAAACATT. The complete variable domain, with remaining parts taken from reference TRBV2 and TRBJ2-4, reads EPEVTQTPSHQVTQMGQEVILRCVPISNHLYFYWYRQILGQKVEFLVSFYNNEISEKSEIFDDQFSVERPDGSNFTLKIRSTKLEDSAMYFCASRGGAKNIQYFGAGTRLSVL.

As regards this clone: The read ends 3 residues shy of where the CDR3 ends; the end is completed using the germline J gene. The chain employs TRBV19 and TRBJ2-7; 11 nucleotides align to TRBD2. V shed 7 bases and J 6 bases; nucleotides not matched to a gene: 8. The CDR3 runs to 14 residues. Germline V gene lookup returns CDR1 LNHDA and CDR2 SQIVND (reference sequence). The sequenced part of the CDR3 DNA is TGTGCCAGTAAACTAGCGGGAGTTTCTGGCGAG. It specifies CASKLAGVSGE. The full CDR3 reads CASKLAGVSGEQYF.